The rows below give T cell receptor beta chains drawn from one sample of a study of T cells in localized non-small cell lung cancer. Assay: immunoSEQ multiplex PCR; the TCRdb copy retains only in-frame clones and omits some. The table records about 4,500 clones, approximately 28% of them present only once. The input for sequencing was lung tumor tissue, taken before any cancer treatment. The receptors stem from a male donor aged 60 or older with stage I lung adenocarcinoma. The CDR3 runs from the conserved cysteine through the conserved F or W. The D gene is left open where the match is weak. Clone size, where shown, is once, few, many, or a class for clones that have expanded.

v_gene: TRBV19
abundance: few
j_gene: TRBJ1-5
len: 15
d_gene: -
CDR3aa: CASTDIIRSNQPQHF
CDR3nt: TGTGCCAGTACCGATATAATAAGGAGCAATCAGCCCCAGCATTTT

v_gene: TRBV5-1
abundance: -
j_gene: TRBJ1-6
len: 15
d_gene: -
CDR3aa: CASSLDGTRNSPLHF
CDR3nt: TGCGCCAGCAGCTTGGATGGGACGAGGAATTCACCCCTCCACTTT

v_gene: TRBV15
abundance: few
j_gene: TRBJ2-7
len: 14
d_gene: -
CDR3aa: CASSDSGGGWKQYF
CDR3nt: TGTGCCAGCAGCGACTCCGGGGGCGGGTGGAAGCAGTACTTC

v_gene: TRBV9
abundance: few
j_gene: TRBJ1-3
len: 15
d_gene: -
CDR3aa: CASSPTGASGNTIYF
CDR3nt: TGTGCCAGCAGTCCTACAGGCGCTTCTGGAAACACCATATATTTT

v_gene: TRBV12-5
abundance: -
j_gene: TRBJ1-5
len: 13
d_gene: -
CDR3aa: CASVDSVYQPQHF
CDR3nt: TGTGCCAGCGTGGACAGCGTTTATCAGCCCCAGCATTTT

v_gene: TRBV9
abundance: -
j_gene: TRBJ2-7
len: 12
d_gene: TRBD1
CDR3aa: CASSGQGYEQYF
CDR3nt: TGTGCCAGCAGTGGACAGGGCTACGAGCAGTACTTC

v_gene: TRBV6-8
abundance: few
j_gene: TRBJ1-1
len: 15
d_gene: -
CDR3aa: CASLQGRTVNTEAFF
CDR3nt: TGTGCCAGCTTACAAGGGCGGACGGTGAACACTGAAGCTTTCTTT

v_gene: TRBV29-1
abundance: few
j_gene: TRBJ2-7
len: 15
d_gene: TRBD2
CDR3aa: CSVFGLAGDSYEQYF
CDR3nt: TGCAGCGTTTTTGGACTAGCGGGGGACTCCTACGAGCAGTACTTC

v_gene: TRBV12-2
abundance: few
j_gene: TRBJ1-6
len: 15
d_gene: -
CDR3aa: CASQLDRNYNSPLHF
CDR3nt: TGTGCCTCTCAACTAGACAGGAACTATAATTCACCCCTCCACTTT

v_gene: TRBV30
abundance: medium-sized
j_gene: TRBJ2-3
len: 17
d_gene: TRBD2
CDR3aa: CAWSVGSLGTSLDTQYF
CDR3nt: TGTGCCTGGAGTGTAGGGAGTTTGGGGACTAGTCTAGATACGCAGTATTTT

v_gene: TRBV19
abundance: few
j_gene: TRBJ2-7
len: 14
d_gene: -
CDR3aa: CASSIRDNSYEQYF
CDR3nt: TGTGCCAGTTCGATCCGGGACAACTCCTACGAGCAGTACTTC

v_gene: TRBV11-3
abundance: medium-sized
j_gene: TRBJ2-1
len: 16
d_gene: -
CDR3aa: CASSLSAGRSYNEQFF
CDR3nt: TGTGCCAGCAGCTTGTCTGCAGGGAGGAGTTACAATGAGCAGTTCTTC

v_gene: TRBV18
abundance: -
j_gene: TRBJ2-7
len: 14
d_gene: TRBD1
CDR3aa: CASSRDRLSYEQYF
CDR3nt: TGTGCCAGCTCACGGGACAGGTTATCCTACGAGCAGTACTTC

v_gene: TRBV11-3
abundance: medium-sized
j_gene: TRBJ1-5
len: 14
d_gene: -
CDR3aa: CASSLEASNQPQHF
CDR3nt: TGTGCCAGCAGCTTAGAGGCTAGCAATCAGCCCCAGCATTTT

v_gene: TRBV10-2
abundance: few
j_gene: TRBJ1-2
len: 15
d_gene: -
CDR3aa: CASSETQISLNGYTF
CDR3nt: TGCGCCAGCAGTGAGACCCAGATTTCTCTGAATGGCTACACCTTC

v_gene: TRBV11-3
abundance: -
j_gene: TRBJ2-1
len: 14
d_gene: -
CDR3aa: CASSSGEDYNEQFF
CDR3nt: TGTGCCAGCAGCTCCGGGGAGGACTACAATGAGCAGTTCTTC